This T cell receptor beta chain originates from a study of shared clonotypes between healthy human individuals. Naive CD8 cells lacked CD45RO and underwent positive selection for CCR7, leaving out terminally differentiated effector memory CD45RA+ cells. Profiled with immunoSEQ multiplex PCR; TCRdb holds only in-frame clones, not every one. Of hundreds of thousands of clones listed, about 91% are singletons. Sequencing used naive CD8+ T cells sorted from blood. The TCR comes from a man under 40 in good health.

CDR3 loop: CASSLSSGSGYGYTF. In nucleotides, the CDR3 is TGTGCCAGCAGCTTATCGTCAGGGTCGGGCTATGGCTACACCTTC. The chain recombines TRBV11-2 with TRBJ1-2; possibly TRBD1 for D (5 bases). This CDR3 is built from 15 residues. Trimming pared 2 bases from V and 4 bases from J, leaving 14 bases between. Looked up from germline, CDR1 is SGHAT and CDR2 is FQNNGV.